The 16 T cell receptor beta chains in this list originate from one sample, sequenced in a study of shared clonotypes between healthy human individuals (dated by TCRdb to 2020 to 2022). Libraries were constructed by the immunoSEQ multiplex PCR assay. TCRdb limited this immuneACCESS table to in-frame rearrangements with V and J called. A share of clones is missing; checked studies link under half to unresolved V genes, and the rest is unexplained. This sample holds approximately 2.5 million clones; more than 90% were observed only once. The ten top clones hold under 0.15% of the sample. Sequenced material: naive CD4+ T cells sorted from blood. Interpreted using the paper, the cell subset or site label stands for: CD45RA+ positively selected. The receptors stem from a young man in good health.

CDR3 region: CASSLVGQGAMQGSGYTF. Written as DNA, the CDR3 is TGCGCCAGCAGCTTGGTTGGTCAGGGGGCGATGCAAGGGTCGGGCTACACCTTC. The V gene is TRBV5-1, the J gene TRBJ1-2; 8 nucleotides agree with TRBD1. The junction had 18 bases not matched to a gene; V was cut back by 0 bases and J by 8 bases. In germline, CDR1 is SGHRS, CDR2 YFSETQ. The CDR3 is made up of 18 amino acids.

V gene TRBV19 combines with J gene TRBJ1-1; TRBD1 matches at 8 bases. V lost 4 bases to trimming and J lost 4 bases; unmatched junction nucleotides: 11. CDR1 is LNHDA, CDR2 SQIVND, per germline (reference sequence). The CDR3 extends over 16 amino acids. The CDR3 is CASSTRTGKDSTEAFF. Written as DNA, the CDR3 is TGTGCCAGTAGTACCAGGACAGGGAAAGACTCCACTGAAGCTTTCTTT.

The chain carries TRBV2 and TRBJ2-1; D unresolved. This CDR3 has 15 amino acids. Trimming removed 7 bases from V and 6 bases from J, with 19 bases in between. From germline, CDR1 is SNHLY and CDR2 FYNNEI. CDR3 sequence: CASNWASGSSNEQFF. The CDR3 DNA is TGTGCCAGCAACTGGGCTAGTGGGTCATCCAATGAGCAGTTCTTC.

This chain links TRBV28 with TRBJ2-5; D is tentatively TRBD1 or TRBD2 (6 bases each). The germline V gene has CDR1 MDHEN and CDR2 SYDVKM. This CDR3 is built from 14 residues. Trimming removed 6 bases from V and 6 bases from J, with 17 bases in between. This CDR3 is CASRGPGAAQTQYF. The CDR3 DNA sequence: TGTGCCAGCAGGGGCCCGGGGGCCGCGCAGACCCAGTACTTC.

V gene TRBV6-1 combines with J gene TRBJ1-2, with D uncertain. Germline-derived CDR1 and CDR2 are MNHNS and SASEGT. The CDR3 contains 16 residues. The germline V and J ends were trimmed by 4 bases and 3 bases, with 18 bases remaining between them. The CDR3 sequence: CASSAKSGKNDYGYTF. CDR3 sequence (DNA): TGTGCCAGCAGTGCCAAAAGCGGAAAAAATGACTATGGCTACACCTTC.

The chain links TRBV6-5 to TRBJ2-6; a weak D match, TRBD2 (6 bases). Per the germline V gene, CDR1 is MNHEY and CDR2 is SVGAGI. The V gene lost 2 bases and the J gene lost 4 bases, with 12 bases spanning the gap. The CDR3 totals 16 residues. CDR3 region: CASSYRPGEGANVLTF. Written as DNA, the CDR3 is TGTGCCAGCAGTTACCGCCCGGGGGAAGGGGCCAACGTCCTGACTTTC.

V and J are TRBV18 and TRBJ2-7; D remains unclear. This CDR3 spans 13 amino acids. Germline V gene lookup returns CDR1 KGHSH and CDR2 LQKENI. V lost 0 bases to trimming and J lost 6 bases, with 9 bases between them. The chain's CDR3 is CASSPPAIPEQYF. The DNA of the CDR3 is TGTGCCAGCTCACCACCGGCGATCCCCGAGCAGTACTTC.

The chain links TRBV4-1 to TRBJ2-7; D gene unclear. With 0 bases removed from V and 2 bases from J, the gap between germline ends came to 8 bases. CDR3 length: 14 residues. The germline gives CDR1 MGHRA, CDR2 YSYEKL. CDR3 bases: TGCGCCAGCAGCCAAGATCCCCTAGCCTACGAGCAGTACTTC. This sequence encodes CASSQDPLAYEQYF.

On this clone: At the DNA level, this CDR3 is encoded by other sequences in the same sample as well. The chain is built from TRBV5-1 and TRBJ1-3; tentative D call: TRBD1 (5 bases). This CDR3 spans 15 amino acids. Germline V lookup: CDR1 SGHRS, CDR2 YFSETQ. Trimming pared 0 bases from V and 0 bases from J, leaving 7 bases between. The CDR3: CASSLEGSSGNTIYF. The CDR3 DNA is TGCGCCAGCAGCTTGGAGGGGTCCTCTGGAAACACCATATATTTT.

V usage is TRBV7-8 and J usage is TRBJ2-1; perhaps TRBD1 as D (5 bases). V lost 7 bases and J lost 5, with 12 bases in between. The CDR3 is made up of 13 amino acids. From germline, CDR1 is SGHVS and CDR2 FQNEAQ. The CDR3 spells CASKAGPNNEQFF. The CDR3 DNA reads TGTGCCAGCAAGGCAGGGCCTAACAATGAGCAGTTCTTC.

The rearrangement joins TRBV5-4 to TRBJ1-1; D not certain. The germline V gene encodes CDR1 SGHNT and CDR2 YYREEE (reference sequence). The CDR3 runs to 13 residues. V was cut by 1 base and J by 5 bases, with 9 bases left in between. The CDR3 sequence is CASSLLMGTEAFF. CDR3 sequence (DNA): TGTGCCAGCAGCTTGTTAATGGGAACTGAAGCTTTCTTT.

The chain recombines TRBV5-6 with TRBJ2-7, with D perhaps given as TRBD1 or TRBD2 (5 bases each). The CDR3 totals 16 residues. The V end was cut by 6 bases, the J end by 3 bases, with 22 bases between. Germline V lookup: CDR1 SGHDT, CDR2 YYEEEE. CDR3: CASTLGTRAQNYEQYF. The CDR3 DNA reads TGTGCCAGCACCCTTGGGACCCGGGCCCAGAACTACGAGCAGTACTTC.

The genes are TRBV2 and TRBJ2-5; D is unresolved. The V gene's germline CDR1 is SNHLY and CDR2 FYNNEI. V lost 8 bases and J lost 0, with 16 bases in between. The CDR3 length is 15 residues. The CDR3 sequence is CASGQDRAYQETQYF. The CDR3 DNA sequence: TGTGCCAGCGGGCAGGATCGCGCGTACCAAGAGACCCAGTACTTC.

Turning to this clone: One end of the junction varies from germline; a read error may be responsible. For the CDR3, the DNA is TGTGCCAGCAGGAACATCGGGACAGGATTGATGTCCCTCAGTACGATGGTCTTC. Translation gives CASRNIGTGLMSLSTMVF. The V call is TRBV11-2, the J call TRBJ2-1, with 8 bases that match TRBD1. Germline-derived CDR1 and CDR2 are SGHAT and FQNNGV. The CDR3 is 18 amino acids.

The gene calls are TRBV9 and TRBJ1-5, with a possible D match to TRBD1 (6 bases). Trimming pared 0 bases from V and 3 bases from J, leaving 7 bases between. The CDR3 loop spans 14 amino acids. Germline V CDR1 and CDR2: SGDLS, YYNGEE. The CDR3 DNA is TGTGCCAGCAGCGTAGGGACAGTCAATCAGCCCCAGCATTTT. This encodes CASSVGTVNQPQHF.

The J gene is TRBJ2-2, the V gene TRBV5-1; D call uncertain. This CDR3 region has 16 residues. Germline CDR1 and CDR2: SGHRS and YFSETQ. Trimming cost V 0 bases and J 4 bases, with 13 bases left between them. The CDR3 sequence is CASSLGARVGTGELFF. CDR3 DNA: TGCGCCAGCAGCTTGGGGGCAAGGGTTGGCACCGGGGAGCTGTTTTTT.